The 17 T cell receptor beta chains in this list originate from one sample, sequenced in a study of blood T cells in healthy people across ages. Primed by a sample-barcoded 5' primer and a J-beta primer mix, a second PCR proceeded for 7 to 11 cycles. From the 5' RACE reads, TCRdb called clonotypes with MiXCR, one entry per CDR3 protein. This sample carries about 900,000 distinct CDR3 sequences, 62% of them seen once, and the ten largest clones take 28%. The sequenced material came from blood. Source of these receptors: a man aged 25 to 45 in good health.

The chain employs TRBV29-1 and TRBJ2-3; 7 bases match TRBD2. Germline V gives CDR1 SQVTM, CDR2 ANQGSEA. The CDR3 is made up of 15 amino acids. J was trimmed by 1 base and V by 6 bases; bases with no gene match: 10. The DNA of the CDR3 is TGCAGCGTAAAGGGGAGGGCGGCCGGCACAGATACGCAGTATTTT. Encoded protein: CSVKGRAAGTDTQYF.

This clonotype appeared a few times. In nucleotides, the CDR3 is TGCAGTGCTACCGACTATGGCTACACCTTC. Its protein is CSATDYGYTF. The chain recombines TRBV20-1 with TRBJ1-2; D gene ambiguous. The CDR3 covers 10 residues. From germline, CDR1 is DFQATT and CDR2 SNEGSKA (reference sequence). Trimming left V 4 bases short and J 3 bases short, with 3 bases between.

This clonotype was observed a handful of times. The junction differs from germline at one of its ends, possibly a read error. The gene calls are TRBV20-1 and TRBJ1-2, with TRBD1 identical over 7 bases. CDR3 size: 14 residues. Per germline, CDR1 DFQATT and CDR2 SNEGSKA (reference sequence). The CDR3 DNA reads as TGCAGTGTTAGAGGGGACAGCTTCAACTATGGCTACACCTTC. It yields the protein CSVRGDSFNYGYTF.

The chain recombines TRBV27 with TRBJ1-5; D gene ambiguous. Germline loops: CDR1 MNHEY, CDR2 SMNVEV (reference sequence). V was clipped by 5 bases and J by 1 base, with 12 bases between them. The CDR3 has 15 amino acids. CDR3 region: CASSPEGMSNQPQHF. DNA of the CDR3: TGTGCCAGCAGTCCCGAAGGGATGAGCAATCAGCCCCAGCATTTT.

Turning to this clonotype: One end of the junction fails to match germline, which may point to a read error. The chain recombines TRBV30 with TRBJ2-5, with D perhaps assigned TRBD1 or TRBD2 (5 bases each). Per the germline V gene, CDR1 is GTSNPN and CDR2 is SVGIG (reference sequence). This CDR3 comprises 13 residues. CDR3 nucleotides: TGTGCCTGGAGTTCCGGGACCCAAGGGACCCAGTACTTC. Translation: CAWSSGTQGTQYF.

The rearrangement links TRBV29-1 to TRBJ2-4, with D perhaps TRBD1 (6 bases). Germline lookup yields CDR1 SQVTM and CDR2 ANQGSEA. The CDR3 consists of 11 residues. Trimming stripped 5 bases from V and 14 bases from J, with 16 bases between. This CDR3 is CSVKIQGHEYF. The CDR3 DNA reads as TGCAGCGTTAAAATACAGGGCCATGAGTACTTC.

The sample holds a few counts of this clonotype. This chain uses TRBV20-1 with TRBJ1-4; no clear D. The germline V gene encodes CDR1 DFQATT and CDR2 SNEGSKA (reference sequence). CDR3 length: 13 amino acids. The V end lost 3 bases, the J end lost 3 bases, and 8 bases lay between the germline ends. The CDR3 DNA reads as TGCAGTGCTAGTTCCGGATCTAATGAAAAACTGTTTTTT. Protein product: CSASSGSNEKLFF.

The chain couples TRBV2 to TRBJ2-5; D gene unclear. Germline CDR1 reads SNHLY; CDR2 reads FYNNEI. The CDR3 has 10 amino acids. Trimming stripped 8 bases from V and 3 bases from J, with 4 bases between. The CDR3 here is CASVKETQYF. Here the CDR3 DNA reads TGTGCCAGCGTTAAAGAGACCCAGTACTTC.

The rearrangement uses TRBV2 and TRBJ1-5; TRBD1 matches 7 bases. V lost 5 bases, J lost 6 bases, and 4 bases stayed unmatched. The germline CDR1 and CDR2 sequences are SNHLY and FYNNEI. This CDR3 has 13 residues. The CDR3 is CASSRQGLQPQHF. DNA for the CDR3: TGTGCCAGCAGTCGACAGGGTCTTCAGCCCCAGCATTTT. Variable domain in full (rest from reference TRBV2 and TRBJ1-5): EPEVTQTPSHQVTQMGQEVILRCVPISNHLYFYWYRQILGQKVEFLVSFYNNEISEKSEIFDDQFSVERPDGSNFTLKIRSTKLEDSAMYFCASSRQGLQPQHFGDGTRLSIL.

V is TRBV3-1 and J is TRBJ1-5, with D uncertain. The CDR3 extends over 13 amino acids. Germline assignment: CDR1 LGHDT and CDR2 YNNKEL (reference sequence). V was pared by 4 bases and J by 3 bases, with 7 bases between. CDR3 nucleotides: TGTGCCAGCAGCCCCCGGGCCAATCAGCCCCAGCATTTT. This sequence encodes CASSPRANQPQHF.

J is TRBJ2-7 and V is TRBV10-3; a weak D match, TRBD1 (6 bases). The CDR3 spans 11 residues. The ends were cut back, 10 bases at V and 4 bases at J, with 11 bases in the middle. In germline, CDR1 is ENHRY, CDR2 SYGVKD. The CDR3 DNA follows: TGTGCCAGCGCGGACAGATACGAGCAGTACTTC. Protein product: CASADRYEQYF.

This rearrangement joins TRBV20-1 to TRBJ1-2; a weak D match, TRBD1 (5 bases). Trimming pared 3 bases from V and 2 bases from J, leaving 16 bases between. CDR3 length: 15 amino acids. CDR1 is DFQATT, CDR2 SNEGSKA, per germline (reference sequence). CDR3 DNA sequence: TGCAGTGCTAGTGCCAATGAGGACACCAACTATGGCTACACCTTC. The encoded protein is CSASANEDTNYGYTF.

The CDR3 bases are TGCAGTGCTCCACATTCAAAGGACTGGTACTCCTACGAGCAGTACTTC. This sequence encodes CSAPHSKDWYSYEQYF. The V call is TRBV20-1, the J call TRBJ2-7; the D gene is possibly TRBD2 (5 bases). With 5 bases removed from V and 0 bases from J, the gap between germline ends came to 20 bases. Per the germline V gene, CDR1 is DFQATT and CDR2 is SNEGSKA (reference sequence). The CDR3 runs 16 residues.

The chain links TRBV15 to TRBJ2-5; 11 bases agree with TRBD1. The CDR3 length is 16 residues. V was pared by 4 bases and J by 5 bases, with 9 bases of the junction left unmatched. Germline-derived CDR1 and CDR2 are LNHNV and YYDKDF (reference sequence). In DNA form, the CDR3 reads TGTGCCACCAGCATTGGGGTGGGACAGGGGGTTGAGACCCAGTACTTC. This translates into CATSIGVGQGVETQYF. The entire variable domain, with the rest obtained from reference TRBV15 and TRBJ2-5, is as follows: DAMVIQNPRYQVTQFGKPVTLSCSQTLNHNVMYWYQQKSSQAPKLLFHYYDKDFNNEADTPDNFQSRRPNTSFCFLDIRSPGLGDTAMYLCATSIGVGQGVETQYFGPGTRLLVL.

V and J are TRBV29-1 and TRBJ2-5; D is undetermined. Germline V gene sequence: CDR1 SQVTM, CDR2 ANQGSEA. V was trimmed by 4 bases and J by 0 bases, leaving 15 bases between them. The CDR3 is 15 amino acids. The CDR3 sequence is CSVVGGMGNQETQYF. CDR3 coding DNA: TGCAGCGTTGTAGGCGGTATGGGGAACCAAGAGACCCAGTACTTC.

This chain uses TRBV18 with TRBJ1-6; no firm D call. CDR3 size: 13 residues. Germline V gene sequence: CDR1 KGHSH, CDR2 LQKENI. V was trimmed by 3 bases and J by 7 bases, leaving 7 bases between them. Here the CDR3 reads CASSPAGNSPLHF. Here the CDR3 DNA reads TGTGCCAGCTCACCCGCGGGCAATTCACCCCTCCACTTT.

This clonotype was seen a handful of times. The CDR3 coding sequence is TGCAGCGTCGCGACAGGGGCTAGCACAGATACGCAGTATTTT. Its protein is CSVATGASTDTQYF. The rearrangement links TRBV29-1 to TRBJ2-3; 8 nucleotides line up with TRBD1. The CDR3 runs 14 residues. Germline loops: CDR1 SQVTM, CDR2 ANQGSEA. V shed 6 bases, J shed 0 bases, and the junction held 5 bases outside the gene matches.